This TCR beta chain is from a study of cytomegalovirus exposure and HLA in healthy donors. The PCR employed 60 Vbeta primers together with 13 Jbeta primers. Clones were read by immunoSEQ multiplex PCR, and TCRdb kept only the in-frame ones, dropping some. The sample carries over 100,000 clones, 60% to 80% recorded once. This clone was observed a single time. Germline V gene lookup returns CDR1 SEHNR and CDR2 FQNEAQ (reference sequence). V dropped 4 bases and J dropped 6 bases, with 12 bases sitting between them. The CDR3 covers 14 residues. The receptor comes from a male donor in good health and CMV-seronegative. The chain is built from TRBV7-9 and TRBJ1-4; D gene unclear. The sequencing input was PBMCs. CDR3 in amino acids: CASSSPGNHEKLFF. The CDR3 DNA reads TGTGCCAGCAGCTCGCCAGGAAACCATGAAAAACTGTTTTTT.